This T cell receptor beta chain stems from a study of T cell responses to AZD1222 COVID-19 vaccine. Findings and caveats of the study: Donor demographics were predominantly white British with a female majority; clonal diversity may be underestimated.

Turning to this clone: Antigen: not known.

Profiled with immunoSEQ multiplex PCR; TCRdb holds only in-frame clones, not every one. The table records about 180,000 clones, almost 90% of them present only once. Pooling of second doses given at about 4 or about 12 weeks was done. After removal of 3 bases from V and 5 bases from J, the junction contained 13 bases not matched to a gene. Germline V CDR1 and CDR2: ENHRY, SYGVKD. This CDR3 has 17 amino acids. This specimen was peripheral blood, taken 28 days after the second AZD1222 dose. This receptor was obtained from an adult who received the AZD1222 COVID-19 vaccine. This chain connects TRBV10-3 to TRBJ1-5, with 7 bases fitting TRBD1. CDR3 sequence (DNA): TGTGCCATCAGTGACGACAGGGTGGGGAATGATCATCAGCCCCAGCATTTT. Its protein product is CAISDDRVGNDHQPQHF.